This T cell receptor beta chain originates from a study of T-cell memory formation after mild COVID-19. Study-level background: Across donors, TCR clusters were largely donor specific.

This clonotype showed up many times. TCRdb ran MiXCR on the 5' RACE reads and lists one entry per CDR3 protein. The table lists approximately 210,000 distinct CDR3 sequences, around 27% of them singletons. This receptor was taken from an adult woman who had mild COVID-19 (a few samples of this study predate the infection). Cell type and time point are not known. Sequencing was carried out using PBMCs or a T cell subset sorted from them (not recorded which).

DNA for the CDR3: TGTGCCAGCAGTACCGGGACAGGGGATCTCGCTGAGCAGTTCTTC. Translated, it gives CASSTGTGDLAEQFF. The V gene is TRBV12-3 or TRBV12-4, the J gene TRBJ2-1; 10 bases are a match to TRBD1. The CDR3 has 15 amino acids. V gave up 5 bases and J gave up 9 bases; unmatched junction bases: 10.